A single sample is the source of the 28 T cell receptor beta chains below, sequenced in a study of blood T cells in healthy people across ages (dated by TCRdb to between 2015 and 2016). Library construction relied on 5' RACE. Reads for this sample came from an Illumina HiSeq 2500. A second PCR of 7 to 11 cycles was performed with a sample-barcoded 5' primer and a J-beta primer mix. TCRdb cleaned the public reads at Q25 with fastp, built clones with MiXCR and kept in-frame beta chains. Rows are combined by CDR3 protein, so each entry shows the most common genes and DNA. The sample has about a million distinct CDR3 sequences on record, roughly two fifths of them singletons. The ten largest clones represent 10% to 15% of the sample. The sample comprised blood. Source of these receptors: a young man in good health.

V usage is TRBV7-3 and J usage is TRBJ1-2, with 7 bases fitting TRBD1. The CDR3 runs 17 residues. J was trimmed by 0 bases and V by 5 bases; bases with no gene match: 12. Germline values: CDR1 SGHTA, CDR2 FQGTGA. This CDR3 is CASSPTGMSGANYGYTF. The CDR3 DNA sequence: TGTGCCAGCAGCCCGACAGGGATGAGTGGGGCTAACTATGGCTACACCTTC.

The chain uses TRBV9 and TRBJ2-2; possible D gene TRBD2, 5 bases. Trimming pared 2 bases from V and 2 bases from J, leaving 10 bases between. CDR1 is SGDLS, CDR2 YYNGEE, per germline. This CDR3 region has 15 residues. In DNA, the CDR3 is TGTGCCAGCAGCGTGGAGAGGGATAACACCGGGGAGCTGTTTTTT. It yields the protein CASSVERDNTGELFF. The full variable domain, in which reference TRBV9 and TRBJ2-2 provide the parts outside the CDR3, is DSGVTQTPKHLITATGQRVTLRCSPRSGDLSVYWYQQSLDQGLQFLIQYYNGEERAKGNILERFSAQQFPDLHSELNLSSLELGDSALYFCASSVERDNTGELFFGEGSRLTVL.

The V call is TRBV20-1, the J call TRBJ1-2, with D perhaps TRBD1 (6 bases). Per germline, CDR1 DFQATT and CDR2 SNEGSKA (reference sequence). V was cut by 0 bases and J by 2 bases, with 13 bases left in between. This CDR3 is 15 amino acids long. CDR3 sequence (DNA): TGCAGTGCTAGAGATGGGCAGGGGCGGAACTATGGCTACACCTTC. Its translation: CSARDGQGRNYGYTF.

V usage is TRBV4-3 and J usage is TRBJ2-4; 8 positions agree with TRBD2. In germline, CDR1 is LGHNA, CDR2 YSLEER. The CDR3 runs 17 residues. Losses at the gene ends were 0 bases for V and 0 bases for J; bases not matched to a gene: 4. The CDR3 reads CASSQDGAGGAKNIQYF. The DNA for the CDR3 is TGCGCCAGCAGCCAAGATGGGGCGGGGGGAGCCAAAAACATTCAGTACTTC.

The chain links TRBV12-3 or TRBV12-4 to TRBJ1-1; tentatively, D is TRBD1 (6 bases). The CDR3 runs 14 residues. V was cut by 7 bases and J by 1 base, with 13 bases left in between. The CDR3 nucleotides are TGTGCCAGCACCAAAACAGGGCCGAACACTGAAGCTTTCTTT. Residues: CASTKTGPNTEAFF.

The gene calls are TRBV7-6 and TRBJ2-7; either TRBD1 or TRBD2 may fit D (5 bases each). The CDR3 runs to 15 residues. The V gene lost 1 base and the J gene lost 3 bases, with 13 bases spanning the gap. CDR1 is SGHVS, CDR2 FNYEAQ, per germline. The CDR3 sequence: CASSLGGPALYEQYF. CDR3 nucleotide sequence: TGTGCCAGCAGCTTAGGGGGACCAGCTCTCTACGAGCAGTACTTC.

This clonotype has ten or more counts. J is TRBJ2-3 and V is TRBV29-1; possibly TRBD1 for D (5 bases). Per the germline V gene, CDR1 is SQVTM and CDR2 is ANQGSEA. V was shortened by 2 bases and J by 2 bases, with 11 bases between the two germline ends. CDR3 size: 14 residues. CDR3 sequence reads: CSVETGQHTDTQYF. CDR3 in DNA: TGCAGCGTTGAAACAGGCCAGCACACAGATACGCAGTATTTT.

The V gene is TRBV11-2, the J gene TRBJ1-1; D ambiguous. The germline CDR1 and CDR2 sequences are SGHAT and FQNNGV. The CDR3 consists of 16 residues. V was trimmed by 4 bases and J by 0 bases, leaving 15 bases between them. The CDR3 coding sequence is TGTGCCAGCAGCTCCCCTAGGACCGATATGAACACTGAAGCTTTCTTT. It translates to CASSSPRTDMNTEAFF.

This clonotype showed up just a few times. The CDR3 loop reads CASSSTSGGANIQYF. In DNA, the CDR3 is TGTGCCAGCAGCTCGACTAGCGGGGGGGCGAACATTCAGTACTTC. The rearrangement uses TRBV7-9 and TRBJ2-4; 14 bases fit TRBD2. The CDR3 covers 15 residues. CDR1 is SEHNR and CDR2 is FQNEAQ in the germline V gene (reference sequence). V trimming: 4 bases; J trimming: 7 bases; junction bases outside the gene matches: 3.

This clonotype was recorded a few times. The rearrangement uses TRBV7-2 and TRBJ1-2, with 7 bases aligning to TRBD1. J was trimmed by 5 bases and V by 3 bases; bases with no gene match: 3. The CDR3 contains 13 residues. The germline V gene has CDR1 SGHTA and CDR2 FQGNSA. This chain's CDR3 is CASSFGTEYGYTF. The DNA for the CDR3 is TGTGCCAGCAGCTTTGGGACAGAATATGGCTACACCTTC.

The chain carries TRBV4-3 and TRBJ2-7, with 8 bases identical to TRBD1. In germline, CDR1 is LGHNA, CDR2 YSLEER. J was trimmed by 0 bases and V by 1 base; bases with no gene match: 11. The CDR3 has 18 amino acids. As DNA, the CDR3 is TGCGCCAGCAGCCAAGGCCCAGGACAGGGCCTGAGCTCCTACGAGCAGTACTTC. This encodes CASSQGPGQGLSSYEQYF.

The V gene is TRBV20-1, the J gene TRBJ1-2, with 7 bases aligning to TRBD1. The junction had 8 bases not matched to a gene; V was cut back by 3 bases and J by 4 bases. Looked up from germline, CDR1 is DFQATT and CDR2 is SNEGSKA (reference sequence). This CDR3 has 14 amino acids. The CDR3 loop is CSARRDSVGYGYTF. In nucleotides, the CDR3 is TGCAGTGCTAGGAGGGACAGCGTCGGCTATGGCTACACCTTC.

This clonotype was counted between two and nine times. This chain connects TRBV7-9 to TRBJ1-5; maybe TRBD1 (6 bases). CDR3 length: 15 residues. From germline, CDR1 is SEHNR and CDR2 FQNEAQ (reference sequence). V lost 1 base and J lost 3, with 10 bases in between. CDR3 residues: CASSLEGHHNQPQHF. Here the CDR3 DNA reads TGTGCCAGCAGCTTAGAGGGACACCACAATCAGCCCCAGCATTTT.

This clonotype appeared a few times. This chain connects TRBV7-2 to TRBJ1-4; D remains ambiguous. V was pared by 2 bases and J by 1 base, with 11 bases between. Germline CDR1 reads SGHTA; CDR2 reads FQGNSA. The CDR3 is 16 residues long. CDR3 protein: CASSLWAVGTNEKLFF. The DNA for the CDR3 is TGTGCCAGCAGCTTATGGGCCGTTGGAACTAATGAAAAACTGTTTTTT. The full variable domain, completed using reference TRBV7-2 and TRBJ1-4, is GAGVSQSPSNKVTEKGKDVELRCDPISGHTALYWYRQSLGQGLEFLIYFQGNSAPDKSGLPSDRFSAERTGGSVSTLTIQRTQQEDSAVYLCASSLWAVGTNEKLFFGSGTQLSVL.

The V gene is TRBV24-1, the J gene TRBJ1-1; TRBD1 agrees at 7 bases. Germline V gene data show CDR1 as KGHDR and CDR2 as SFDVKD. The CDR3 runs 15 residues. The trim removed 4 bases at V and 5 bases at J, leaving 9 bases unmatched. The CDR3 DNA sequence: TGTGCCACCAGTGACCCATACAGGGGCGGGACTGAAGCTTTCTTT. The encoded protein is CATSDPYRGGTEAFF.

The chain employs TRBV4-2 and TRBJ2-3, with D hard to call. Germline CDR1 is LGHNA and CDR2 is YNFKEQ. V lost 2 bases and J lost 0, with 12 bases in between. This CDR3 contains 16 residues. The CDR3 spells CASSQFNQASTDTQYF. The CDR3 nucleotides read TGTGCCAGCAGCCAATTTAACCAAGCTAGCACAGATACGCAGTATTTT.

V gene TRBV20-1 combines with J gene TRBJ1-2, with TRBD1 identical over 10 bases. The CDR3 spans 16 residues. The germline V gene encodes CDR1 DFQATT and CDR2 SNEGSKA (reference sequence). V trimming: 6 bases; J trimming: 4 bases; junction bases outside the gene matches: 14. The CDR3 loop is CSAPGGTGASTYGYTF. DNA for the CDR3: TGCAGTGCCCCAGGCGGGACAGGGGCCTCAACCTATGGCTACACCTTC.

This chain uses TRBV15 with TRBJ1-4; weak D call: TRBD1 (6 bases). Trimming cost V 4 bases and J 2 bases, with 23 bases left between them. Germline V gene lookup returns CDR1 LNHNV and CDR2 YYDKDF (reference sequence). The CDR3 runs to 19 residues. The CDR3 DNA reads as TGTGCCACCAGCACCGCATACCACCACGACAGGACCACTAATGAAAAACTGTTTTTT. This sequence encodes CATSTAYHHDRTTNEKLFF.

This clonotype was counted once. The chain combines TRBV5-1 with TRBJ2-2; 7 bases align to TRBD1. V lost 4 bases, J lost 0 bases, and 6 bases stayed unmatched. The CDR3 spans 16 residues. The germline V gene has CDR1 SGHRS and CDR2 YFSETQ. The CDR3 is CASSVSGTANTGELFF. The CDR3 DNA sequence: TGCGCCAGCAGCGTTTCCGGGACAGCGAACACCGGGGAGCTGTTTTTT.

The chain is built from TRBV4-1 and TRBJ1-1; D unclear. The germline V and J ends were trimmed by 0 bases and 0 bases, with 11 bases remaining between them. Germline loops: CDR1 MGHRA, CDR2 YSYEKL. This CDR3 is 16 amino acids long. CDR3 residues: CASSQEGERLNTEAFF. In nucleotides, the CDR3 is TGCGCCAGCAGCCAAGAGGGTGAAAGATTGAACACTGAAGCTTTCTTT.

This clonotype was detected once. The chain recombines TRBV4-2 with TRBJ2-5; D tentatively reads TRBD1 or TRBD2 (5 bases each). The length of the CDR3 is 15 residues. Germline CDR1 and CDR2: LGHNA and YNFKEQ. The V end was cut by 1 base, the J end by 11 bases, with 20 bases between. The CDR3 reads CASSQGRDPINEQYF. The CDR3 coding sequence is TGTGCCAGCAGCCAAGGCCGGGACCCCATCAATGAGCAGTACTTC.

This clonotype was observed a few times. CDR3 loop: CASSWGGEKLFF. DNA for the CDR3: TGTGCCAGCAGTTGGGGGGGGGAAAAACTGTTTTTT. This sequence joins TRBV12-3 or TRBV12-4 and TRBJ1-4, with a possible D match to TRBD1 (5 bases). Trimming pared 4 bases from V and 8 bases from J, leaving 8 bases between. The CDR3 has 12 amino acids.

The V gene is TRBV13, the J gene TRBJ1-6; 9 bases agree with TRBD1. This CDR3 has 16 residues. Germline V gene lookup returns CDR1 PRHDT and CDR2 FYEKMQ (reference sequence). V dropped 4 bases and J dropped 7; count of bases not matched to a gene: 8. The CDR3 DNA is TGTGCCAGCAGCTCTCAAAACAGGGGGCTGAATTCACCCCTCCACTTT. It specifies CASSSQNRGLNSPLHF.

This clonotype was detected only a few times. The V call is TRBV7-9, the J call TRBJ1-2, with a weak D call TRBD1 (6 bases). The CDR3 has 16 residues. Germline lookup yields CDR1 SEHNR and CDR2 FQNEAQ (reference sequence). V was shortened by 0 bases and J by 4 bases, with 15 bases between the two germline ends. In nucleotides, the CDR3 is TGTGCCAGCAGCTTAGCGTATTCAGACAGGAGCTATGGCTACACCTTC. Translating gives CASSLAYSDRSYGYTF.

The chain couples TRBV7-3 to TRBJ2-3; D might be TRBD1 (5 bases). Looked up from germline, CDR1 is SGHTA and CDR2 is FQGTGA. The germline V and J ends were trimmed by 5 bases and 4 bases, with 10 bases remaining between them. This CDR3 has 13 residues. CDR3 protein: CASSPTVSDTQYF. The CDR3 DNA reads as TGTGCCAGCAGCCCGACAGTGTCAGATACGCAGTATTTT.

The chain couples TRBV7-2 to TRBJ1-1; TRBD1 might be the D (6 bases). Germline CDR1 reads SGHTA; CDR2 reads FQGNSA. The CDR3 runs 11 residues. V lost 7 bases, J lost 6 bases, and 9 bases lay in between. This CDR3 reads CASKQGAEAFF. The CDR3 DNA follows: TGTGCCAGCAAACAGGGAGCTGAAGCTTTCTTT. Variable domain in full (rest from reference TRBV7-2 and TRBJ1-1): GAGVSQSPSNKVTEKGKDVELRCDPISGHTALYWYRQSLGQGLEFLIYFQGNSAPDKSGLPSDRFSAERTGGSVSTLTIQRTQQEDSAVYLCASKQGAEAFFGQGTRLTVV.

The chain couples TRBV10-2 to TRBJ1-1, with 8 bases identical to TRBD1. The germline CDR1 and CDR2 sequences are WSHSY and SAAADI. CDR3 length equals 14 residues. Trimming at V came to 6 bases and at J to 4 bases, leaving 7 bases not matched to a gene. The CDR3 loop reads CASSSTGEITEAFF. CDR3 DNA sequence: TGCGCCAGCAGCTCGACAGGGGAGATCACTGAAGCTTTCTTT.

The gene calls are TRBV20-1 and TRBJ2-3; D is ambiguous. This CDR3 spans 14 amino acids. V was cut by 2 bases and J by 0 bases, with 9 bases left in between. Germline V gene sequence: CDR1 DFQATT, CDR2 SNEGSKA (reference sequence). The CDR3, as DNA: TGCAGTGCTAGAACACTATCTAGCACAGATACGCAGTATTTT. As protein: CSARTLSSTDTQYF.